This entry concerns a single TCR beta chain. The data derive from a study of blood T cell repertoires in COVID-19. Trimming took 1 base from V and 5 from J; bases not matched to a gene: 8. The CDR3 runs to 15 residues. CDR1 and CDR2 from the germline V gene are SGHVS and FNYEAQ. Profiling relied on immunoSEQ multiplex PCR, and the TCRdb table lists in-frame clones only, not all of them. The sample contains 250,000 to 350,000 clones, 89% of which appear only once. Sequenced material: peripheral blood. V usage is TRBV7-6 and J usage is TRBJ2-7; TRBD1 aligns across 7 bases. The receptor was derived from a middle-aged woman who had recovered from COVID-19. CDR3 residues: CASSLGNRGRDEQYF. The CDR3 DNA is TGTGCCAGCAGCTTAGGGAACAGGGGCCGGGACGAGCAGTACTTC.